This TCR beta chain was retrieved from a study of T cell changes during pregnancy in multiple sclerosis. Some clones are missing from TCRdb's copy, which holds only in-frame ones; the method was immunoSEQ multiplex PCR. The table shows tens of thousands of clones, with 89% occurring only once. Germline CDR1 and CDR2: SNHLY and FYNNEI. The V and J ends lost 5 bases and 10 bases respectively, with 15 bases between them. The CDR3 is made up of 13 amino acids. The TCR originated in a female donor with multiple sclerosis, enrolled in a pregnancy study. Specimen: CD4+ T cells from peripheral blood mononuclear cells, collected in the first trimester of pregnancy. V gene TRBV2 combines with J gene TRBJ2-1; unclear D gene. CDR3 sequence: CASSSDKSGEQFF. The CDR3 nucleotides are TGTGCCAGCAGTTCTGACAAGAGTGGCGAGCAGTTCTTC.